This is a list of T cell receptor beta chains from one sample in a study of blood T cell repertoires in COVID-19. The assay was immunoSEQ multiplex PCR, and TCRdb's table has in-frame clones only and misses some. Of roughly 320,000 clones detected, roughly 90% appear once; the ten largest clones hold around 4.2%. Sequenced material: PBMCs or T cells enriched from blood (not recorded which). The source is a woman younger than 45 who had been exposed to COVID-19. The CDR3 runs from the conserved cysteine through the conserved F or W. Fields, in order: clone size, V gene, J gene, D gene, CDR3 DNA, CDR3 protein. A D gene is named only where the DNA matches it firmly. The listing skips clone size in some rows; elsewhere it reads once, few, many or a size class.

clone size: .; V gene: TRBV5-1; J gene: TRBJ2-3; D gene: TRBD2; CDR3 DNA: TGCGCCAGCACTATCACTAGCGGGGGAAATACGCAGTATTTT; CDR3 protein: CASTITSGGNTQYF
clone size: .; V gene: TRBV6-1; J gene: TRBJ1-5; D gene: TRBD1; CDR3 DNA: TGTGCCAGCAGTGAACGGACAGGCGGATTACCTGGAGGTTTT; CDR3 protein: CASSERTGGLPGGF
clone size: .; V gene: TRBV30; J gene: TRBJ1-1; D gene: .; CDR3 DNA: TGTGCCTGGAGTGTACACACGAACACTGAAGCTTTCTTT; CDR3 protein: CAWSVHTNTEAFF
clone size: .; V gene: TRBV20-1; J gene: TRBJ2-7; D gene: TRBD1; CDR3 DNA: TGCAGTGCTAGTTCCTGGACAGGGAACTACGAGCAGTACTTC; CDR3 protein: CSASSWTGNYEQYF
clone size: .; V gene: TRBV5-1; J gene: TRBJ1-3; D gene: .; CDR3 DNA: TGCGCCAGCAGCTCTACAGGGTTCTCTGGAAACACCATATATTTT; CDR3 protein: CASSSTGFSGNTIYF
clone size: .; V gene: TRBV5-7; J gene: TRBJ1-1; D gene: .; CDR3 DNA: TGTGCCAGCAGCGGATCCGGGACAAGGAACACTGAAGCTTTCTTT; CDR3 protein: CASSGSGTRNTEAFF
clone size: .; V gene: TRBV4-1; J gene: TRBJ1-2; D gene: TRBD1; CDR3 DNA: TGCGCCAGCAGCCCTACGAACAGGGGAGGCTACACCTTC; CDR3 protein: CASSPTNRGGYTF
clone size: few; V gene: TRBV29-1; J gene: TRBJ1-1; D gene: TRBD1; CDR3 DNA: TGCAGCGTTGGTGGACAGGCGGGGGAAGCTTTCTTT; CDR3 protein: CSVGGQAGEAFF
clone size: .; V gene: TRBV5-1; J gene: TRBJ1-1; D gene: .; CDR3 DNA: TGCGCCAGCAGCTTGGCCCGTAACAGCTACACTGAAGCTTTCTTT; CDR3 protein: CASSLARNSYTEAFF
clone size: once; V gene: TRBV7-9; J gene: TRBJ1-2; D gene: .; CDR3 DNA: TGTGCCAGCAGCCCCCGGGCGGCAGGCCCAGGGGGCTACACCTTC; CDR3 protein: CASSPRAAGPGGYTF
clone size: .; V gene: TRBV2; J gene: TRBJ1-1; D gene: TRBD1; CDR3 DNA: TGTGCCAGCAGGAAAATGACAGGGGGCGCTGCTTTCTTT; CDR3 protein: CASRKMTGGAAFF
clone size: .; V gene: TRBV6-2/TRBV6-3; J gene: TRBJ2-2; D gene: .; CDR3 DNA: TGTGCCAGCAGTCATGCAGGGGGGACCGGGGAGCTGTTTTTT; CDR3 protein: CASSHAGGTGELFF
clone size: .; V gene: TRBV19; J gene: TRBJ1-5; D gene: .; CDR3 DNA: TGTGCCAGTAGTCAGAGGGCTCATAGCAATCAGCCCCAGCATTTT; CDR3 protein: CASSQRAHSNQPQHF
clone size: .; V gene: TRBV7-9; J gene: TRBJ2-5; D gene: .; CDR3 DNA: TGTGCCAGCCTAAGTACTTCGGAGACCCAGTACTTC; CDR3 protein: CASLSTSETQYF
clone size: .; V gene: TRBV5-1; J gene: TRBJ2-1; D gene: .; CDR3 DNA: TGCGCCAGCCGCGGGCCCGACACTACCCAGCGTAGGAATGAGCAGTTCTTC; CDR3 protein: CASRGPDTTQRRNEQFF
clone size: .; V gene: TRBV3-1/TRBV3-2; J gene: TRBJ1-3; D gene: TRBD1; CDR3 DNA: TGTGCCAGCAGCCAGGGACAGGGAAGAAACACCATATATTTT; CDR3 protein: CASSQGQGRNTIYF
clone size: .; V gene: TRBV2; J gene: TRBJ1-1; D gene: TRBD1; CDR3 DNA: TGTGCCAGCAGCGAACTAACGACAGGGGGCAGGACTGAAGCTTTCTTT; CDR3 protein: CASSELTTGGRTEAFF
clone size: .; V gene: TRBV5-1; J gene: TRBJ2-3; D gene: .; CDR3 DNA: TGCGCCAGCAGCTTTGGTCTGGGGGCGATCACAGATACGCAGTATTTT; CDR3 protein: CASSFGLGAITDTQYF
clone size: .; V gene: TRBV4-2; J gene: TRBJ1-1; D gene: TRBD1; CDR3 DNA: TGTGCCAGCAGCCAGGTTGACAGGGGTGGTTCGAACACTGAAGCTTTCTTT; CDR3 protein: CASSQVDRGGSNTEAFF
clone size: .; V gene: TRBV15; J gene: TRBJ1-5; D gene: TRBD1; CDR3 DNA: TGTGCCACCAGCAGGTTCAGGGGGCACAATCAGCCCCAGCATTTT; CDR3 protein: CATSRFRGHNQPQHF
clone size: .; V gene: TRBV28; J gene: TRBJ1-1; D gene: .; CDR3 DNA: TGTGCCAGCAGTGAGGGAGACTACATGAACACTGAAGCTTTCTTT; CDR3 protein: CASSEGDYMNTEAFF
clone size: .; V gene: TRBV9; J gene: TRBJ1-2; D gene: TRBD1; CDR3 DNA: TGTGCCAGCAGCGCACAGCCCGGGACAGGGAAGGGCTATGGCTACACCTTC; CDR3 protein: CASSAQPGTGKGYGYTF
clone size: .; V gene: TRBV7-9; J gene: TRBJ1-2; D gene: .; CDR3 DNA: TGTGCCAGCAGCTCCCGGACATCCCGTCGGGGCTACACCTTC; CDR3 protein: CASSSRTSRRGYTF
clone size: .; V gene: TRBV5-1; J gene: TRBJ2-1; D gene: TRBD2; CDR3 DNA: TGCGCCAGCAGTTGGGGACTAGAAGAGAATGAGCAGTTCTTC; CDR3 protein: CASSWGLEENEQFF
clone size: .; V gene: TRBV4-3; J gene: TRBJ2-7; D gene: .; CDR3 DNA: TGCGCCAGCAGCCAAGATGGAGGGACCTCCTACGAGCAGTACTTC; CDR3 protein: CASSQDGGTSYEQYF
clone size: .; V gene: TRBV27; J gene: TRBJ1-4; D gene: .; CDR3 DNA: TGTGCCAGCAGTTTACTCTTCGGGGGGGAAAAACTGTTTTTT; CDR3 protein: CASSLLFGGEKLFF
clone size: .; V gene: TRBV18; J gene: TRBJ2-1; D gene: TRBD1; CDR3 DNA: TGTGCCAGCTCGTTTACAGGGGCTGAGCAGTTCTTC; CDR3 protein: CASSFTGAEQFF
clone size: .; V gene: TRBV19; J gene: TRBJ1-5; D gene: .; CDR3 DNA: TGTGCCAGTAGTCTTTCGGACAGATCCAATCAGCCCCAGCATTTT; CDR3 protein: CASSLSDRSNQPQHF
clone size: once; V gene: TRBV9; J gene: TRBJ1-1; D gene: TRBD1; CDR3 DNA: TGTGCCAGCAGCGTAATGCACAGGGGGGAAGCTTTCTTT; CDR3 protein: CASSVMHRGEAFF
clone size: few; V gene: TRBV15; J gene: TRBJ2-2; D gene: .; CDR3 DNA: TGTGCCACCAGCAGAGAACAGGAGTCGGGGGAGCTGTTTTTT; CDR3 protein: CATSREQESGELFF
clone size: .; V gene: TRBV5-4; J gene: TRBJ2-1; D gene: TRBD2; CDR3 DNA: TGTGCCAGCAGCTTGTTACCGGGACTAGCGGGGGGGAAAACCTACAATGAGCAGTTCTTC; CDR3 protein: CASSLLPGLAGGKTYNEQFF
clone size: .; V gene: TRBV7-2; J gene: TRBJ2-3; D gene: .; CDR3 DNA: TGTGCCAGCAGCTCAAGAAGGGACTTTAATACGTTTGCAGATACGCAGTATTTT; CDR3 protein: CASSSRRDFNTFADTQYF
clone size: .; V gene: TRBV7-2; J gene: TRBJ1-2; D gene: TRBD1; CDR3 DNA: TGTGCCAGCAGCTTAGGGGACAGGGTCCTTCACTATGGCTACACCTTC; CDR3 protein: CASSLGDRVLHYGYTF
clone size: .; V gene: TRBV6-1; J gene: TRBJ1-1; D gene: .; CDR3 DNA: TGTGCCAGCAGTGAAGCGCTAGACAGTGAAGCTTTCTTT; CDR3 protein: CASSEALDSEAFF
clone size: once; V gene: TRBV4-2; J gene: TRBJ1-2; D gene: .; CDR3 DNA: TGTGCCAGCAGCCAAGATCGGCAGGGGCTTGGCTACACCTTC; CDR3 protein: CASSQDRQGLGYTF
clone size: .; V gene: TRBV6-6; J gene: TRBJ1-6; D gene: TRBD1; CDR3 DNA: TGTGCCAGCACCCGCGGACAGGATTATAATTCACCCCTCCACTTT; CDR3 protein: CASTRGQDYNSPLHF
clone size: .; V gene: TRBV5-6; J gene: TRBJ2-5; D gene: TRBD1; CDR3 DNA: TGTGCCAGCAGCCGACAGGGTTGGGAGACCCAGTACTTC; CDR3 protein: CASSRQGWETQYF
clone size: few; V gene: TRBV18; J gene: TRBJ2-1; D gene: TRBD1; CDR3 DNA: TGTGCCAGCTCACCACAGGGACAGGGGGCGGGAAATGAGCAGTTCTTC; CDR3 protein: CASSPQGQGAGNEQFF
clone size: .; V gene: TRBV19; J gene: TRBJ1-6; D gene: TRBD1; CDR3 DNA: TGTGCCAGTAGACCGGGACAGGGGAAAGGAGCCTTTAATTCACCCCTCCACTTT; CDR3 protein: CASRPGQGKGAFNSPLHF
clone size: .; V gene: TRBV18; J gene: TRBJ1-5; D gene: .; CDR3 DNA: TGTGCCAGCTCAGCTCAGGGTAGGAGCAATCAGCCCCAGCATTTT; CDR3 protein: CASSAQGRSNQPQHF